Sequencing of this T cell receptor beta chain was carried out in a study of T cell repertoires in cytomegalovirus infection. Looking at the study overall: Based on public TCR beta signatures, there were indications of CMV infection and of a matching HLA type.

Overall study results and limits: Dominating the ex vivo response were TCR beta clonotypes that were CMV-specific and HLA-C-restricted.

A word on this clonotype: Its antigen remains unknown.

This CDR3 has 15 residues. Germline CDR1 reads MNHNY; CDR2 reads SVGAGI (reference sequence). V gave up 7 bases and J gave up 3 bases, with 19 bases separating them. MiXCR, run by TCRdb on the reads, gives a single entry per CDR3 protein. The sample includes 200,000 or so distinct CDR3 sequences, under 30% of them seen just once. The sequence was collected from a human donor in good health (CMV status not recorded). Some clones in this sample may be carry-over from other donors' samples. The specimen was PBMCs. The chain joins TRBV6-6 to TRBJ2-7; D may be TRBD1 or TRBD2 (5 bases each). The CDR3: CASTSLRDGVYEQYF. DNA of the CDR3: TGTGCCAGCACTTCCCTCCGGGACGGAGTCTACGAGCAGTACTTC.